This TCR beta chain was sequenced for a study of post-analysis software for immune sequencing data. This clonotype has a handful of counts. Its antigen is not known. Whole-study results and caveats: About five TRBV segments appeared more often in patients than in controls, and TRBV5-6, TRBV5-1 and TRBV20-1 were among these. With F measure, samples from one preparation batch clustered together strongly.

Sequencing libraries made from TCR beta cDNA carried unique molecular identifiers. T cells numbering roughly 0.85 to 10 million gave rise to roughly 0.5 million cDNA molecules. TCRdb re-derived calls from the PCR reads in MiXCR, one entry per CDR3 protein. The sample yields fewer than 550,000 distinct CDR3 sequences, 34% seen once. The ends were cut back, 6 bases at V and 0 bases at J, with 11 bases in the middle. Per germline, CDR1 SGHTA and CDR2 FQGNSA. The CDR3 is 14 amino acids. Source material: blood. The chain combines TRBV7-2 with TRBJ1-2, with D maybe TRBD1 (6 bases). The TCR comes from a girl younger than 18 with multiple sclerosis. The CDR3 DNA reads TGTGCCAGCAGTCAACAGGGAACTAACTATGGCTACACCTTC. It specifies CASSQQGTNYGYTF.